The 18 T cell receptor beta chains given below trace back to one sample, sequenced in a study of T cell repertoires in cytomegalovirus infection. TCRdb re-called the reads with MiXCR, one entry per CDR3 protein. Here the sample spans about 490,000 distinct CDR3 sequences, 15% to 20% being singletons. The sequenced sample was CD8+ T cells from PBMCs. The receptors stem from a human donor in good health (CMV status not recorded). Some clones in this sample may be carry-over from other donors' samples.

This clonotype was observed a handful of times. CDR3 residues: CASSLVTQLANYGYTF. CDR3 nucleotide sequence: TGTGCCAGCAGCTTAGTTACGCAGTTAGCTAACTATGGCTACACCTTC. The chain links TRBV7-9 to TRBJ1-2; D is ambiguous. The CDR3 is made up of 16 amino acids. V was cut by 1 base and J by 0 bases, with 12 bases left in between. CDR1 and CDR2 (germline): SEHNR, FQNEAQ (reference sequence).

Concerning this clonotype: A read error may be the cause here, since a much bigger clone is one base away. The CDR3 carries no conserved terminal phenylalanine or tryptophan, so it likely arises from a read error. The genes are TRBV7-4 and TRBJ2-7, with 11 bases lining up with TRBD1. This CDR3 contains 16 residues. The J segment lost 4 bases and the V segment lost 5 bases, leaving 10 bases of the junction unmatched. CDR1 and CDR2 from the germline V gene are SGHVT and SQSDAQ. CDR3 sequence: CASSPRSGQGAYEQYL. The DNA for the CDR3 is TGTGCCAGCAGCCCCCGCTCCGGACAGGGGGCTTACGAGCAGTACTTA.

CDR3 coding DNA: TGTGCCAGCAGCGCGCGGAGGGAGCAGTACTTC. This sequence encodes CASSARREQYF. The chain combines TRBV13 with TRBJ2-7; TRBD2 might be the D (5 bases). Trimming stripped 5 bases from V and 7 bases from J, with 9 bases between. This CDR3 is built from 11 residues. Germline CDR1 reads PRHDT; CDR2 reads FYEKMQ (reference sequence).

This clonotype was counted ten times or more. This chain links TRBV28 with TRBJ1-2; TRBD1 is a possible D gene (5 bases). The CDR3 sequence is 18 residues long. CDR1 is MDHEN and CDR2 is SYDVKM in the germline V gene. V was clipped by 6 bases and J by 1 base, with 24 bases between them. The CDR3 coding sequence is TGTGCCAGCAGCCCAAATAAGTTGACGGGGCCCCATAACTATGGCTACACCTTC. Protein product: CASSPNKLTGPHNYGYTF.

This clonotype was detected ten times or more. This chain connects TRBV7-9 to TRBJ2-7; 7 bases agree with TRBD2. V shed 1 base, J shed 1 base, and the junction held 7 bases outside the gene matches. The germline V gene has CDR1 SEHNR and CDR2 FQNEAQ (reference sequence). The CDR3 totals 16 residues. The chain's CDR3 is CASSLDAGAKSYEQYF. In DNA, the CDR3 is TGTGCCAGCAGCTTAGACGCGGGAGCCAAGTCCTACGAGCAGTACTTC.

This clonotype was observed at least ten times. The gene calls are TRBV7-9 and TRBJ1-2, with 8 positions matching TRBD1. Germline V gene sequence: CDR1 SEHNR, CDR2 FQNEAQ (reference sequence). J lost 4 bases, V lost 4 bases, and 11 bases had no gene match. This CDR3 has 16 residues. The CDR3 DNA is TGTGCCAGCAGCTCGGGAGGACAGGGCATCTTCTATGGCTACACCTTC. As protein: CASSSGGQGIFYGYTF. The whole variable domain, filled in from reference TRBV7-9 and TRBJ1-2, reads DTGVSQNPRHKITKRGQNVTFRCDPISEHNRLYWYRQTLGQGPEFLTYFQNEAQLEKSRLLSDRFSAERPKGSFSTLEIQRTEQGDSAMYLCASSSGGQGIFYGYTFGSGTRLTVV.

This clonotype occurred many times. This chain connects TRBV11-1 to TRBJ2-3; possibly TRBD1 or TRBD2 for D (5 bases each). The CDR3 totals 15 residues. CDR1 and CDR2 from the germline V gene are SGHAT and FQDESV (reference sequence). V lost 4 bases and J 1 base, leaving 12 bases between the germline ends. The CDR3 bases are TGTGCCAGCAGCTGGGCACTGGGGGGCACAGATACGCAGTATTTT. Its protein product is CASSWALGGTDTQYF.

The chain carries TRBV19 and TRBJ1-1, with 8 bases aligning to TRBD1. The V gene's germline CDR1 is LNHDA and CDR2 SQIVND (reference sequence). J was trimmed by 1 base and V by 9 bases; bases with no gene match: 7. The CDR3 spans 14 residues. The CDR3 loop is CASDGQGSNTEAFF. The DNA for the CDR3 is TGTGCCAGCGACGGACAGGGATCGAACACTGAAGCTTTCTTT.

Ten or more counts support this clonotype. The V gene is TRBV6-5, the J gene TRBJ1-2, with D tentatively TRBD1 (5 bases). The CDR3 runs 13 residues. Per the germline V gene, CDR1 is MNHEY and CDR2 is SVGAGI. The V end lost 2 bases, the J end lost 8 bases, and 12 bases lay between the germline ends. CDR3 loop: CASSYVQGGGYTF. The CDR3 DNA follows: TGTGCCAGCAGTTACGTCCAGGGAGGAGGCTACACCTTC.

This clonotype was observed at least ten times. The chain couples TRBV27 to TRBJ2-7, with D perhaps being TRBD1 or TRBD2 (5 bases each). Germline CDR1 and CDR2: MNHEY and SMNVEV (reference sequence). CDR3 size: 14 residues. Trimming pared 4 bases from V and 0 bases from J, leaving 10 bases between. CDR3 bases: TGTGCCAGCAGTTCAGCAGGGACCTCCTACGAGCAGTACTTC. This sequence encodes CASSSAGTSYEQYF.

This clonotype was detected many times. The CDR3: CASTAEDYEQYF. The CDR3 DNA sequence: TGTGCCAGCACCGCAGAGGACTACGAGCAGTACTTC. The chain couples TRBV6-1 to TRBJ2-7; the D is unclear. Germline V gene lookup returns CDR1 MNHNS and CDR2 SASEGT. This CDR3 is built from 12 residues. V lost 7 bases to trimming and J lost 3 bases, with 10 bases between them.

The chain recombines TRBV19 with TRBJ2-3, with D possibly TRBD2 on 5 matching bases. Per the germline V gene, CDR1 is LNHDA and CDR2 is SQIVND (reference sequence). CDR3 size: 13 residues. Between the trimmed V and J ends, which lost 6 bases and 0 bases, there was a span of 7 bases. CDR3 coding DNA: TGTGCCAGTAGCGGGATCAGCACAGATACGCAGTATTTT. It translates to CASSGISTDTQYF.

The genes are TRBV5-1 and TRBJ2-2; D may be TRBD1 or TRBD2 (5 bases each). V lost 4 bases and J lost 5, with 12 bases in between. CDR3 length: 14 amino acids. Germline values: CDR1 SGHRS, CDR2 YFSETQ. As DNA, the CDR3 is TGCGCCAGCAGCGGTTGGGGGTATACCGGGGAGCTGTTTTTT. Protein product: CASSGWGYTGELFF. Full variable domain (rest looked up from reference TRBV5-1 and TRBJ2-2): KAGVTQTPRYLIKTRGQQVTLSCSPISGHRSVSWYQQTPGQGLQFLFEYFSETQRNKGNFPGRFSGRQFSNSRSEMNVSTLELGDSALYLCASSGWGYTGELFFGEGSRLTVL.

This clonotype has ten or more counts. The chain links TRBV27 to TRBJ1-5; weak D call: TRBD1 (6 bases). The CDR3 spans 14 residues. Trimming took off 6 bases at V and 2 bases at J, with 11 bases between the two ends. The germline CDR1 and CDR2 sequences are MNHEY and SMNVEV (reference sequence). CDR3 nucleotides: TGTGCCAGCAGCTTAAACAGGGGCAATCAGCCCCAGCATTTT. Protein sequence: CASSLNRGNQPQHF.

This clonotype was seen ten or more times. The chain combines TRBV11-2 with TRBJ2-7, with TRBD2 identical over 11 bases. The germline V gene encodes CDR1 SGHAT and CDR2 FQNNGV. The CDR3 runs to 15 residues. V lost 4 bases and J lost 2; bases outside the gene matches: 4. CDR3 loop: CASSSGLAAPYEQYF. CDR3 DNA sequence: TGTGCCAGCAGCTCGGGACTAGCGGCCCCCTACGAGCAGTACTTC. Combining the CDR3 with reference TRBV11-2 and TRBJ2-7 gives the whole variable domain EAGVAQSPRYKIIEKRQSVAFWCNPISGHATLYWYQQILGQGPKLLIQFQNNGVVDDSQLPKDRFSAERLKGVDSTLKIQPAKLEDSAVYLCASSSGLAAPYEQYFGPGTRLTVT.

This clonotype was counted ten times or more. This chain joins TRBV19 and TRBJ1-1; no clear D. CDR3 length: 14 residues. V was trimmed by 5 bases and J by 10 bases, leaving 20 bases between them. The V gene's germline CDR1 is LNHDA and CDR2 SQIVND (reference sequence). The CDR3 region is CASSFLRRAGGAFF. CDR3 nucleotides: TGTGCCAGTAGTTTTCTTCGGCGGGCAGGAGGAGCTTTCTTT.

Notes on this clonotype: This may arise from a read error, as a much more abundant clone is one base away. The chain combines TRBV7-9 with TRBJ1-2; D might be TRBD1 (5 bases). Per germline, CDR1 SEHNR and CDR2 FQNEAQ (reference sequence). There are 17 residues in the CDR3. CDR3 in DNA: TGTGCCAGCAGCTTACTGAGACCGGGCAGGAGGGGCTATGGCTACGCCTTC. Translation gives CASSLLRPGRRGYGYAF.

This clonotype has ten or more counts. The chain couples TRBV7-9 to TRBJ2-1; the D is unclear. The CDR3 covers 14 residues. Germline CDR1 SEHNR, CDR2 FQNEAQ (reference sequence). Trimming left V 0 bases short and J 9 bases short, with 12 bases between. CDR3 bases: TGTGCCAGCAGCTTAGCGGTGGCGCGCGGTGAGCAGTTCTTC. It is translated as CASSLAVARGEQFF.